This T cell receptor (beta chain) was recorded in a study of shared clonotypes between healthy human individuals. Broader study findings: The study sampled only blood, and tissue repertoires likely differ.

This clone was seen at least ten times. The antigen is unknown. There are 13 residues in the CDR3. CDR1 and CDR2 from the germline V gene are SGHDN and FVKESK. Trimming cost V 2 bases and J 6 bases, with 7 bases left between them. Data came from immunoSEQ multiplex PCR; TCRdb stores just in-frame clones and leaves some out. Of 300,000 to 400,000 clones listed, more than 60% were seen once; the top ten hold about 10%. The chain joins TRBV14 to TRBJ2-2; D is unclear. The source material was memory CD4+ T cells sorted from blood. Subset meaning: CD45RA-negative fraction. This receptor was taken from a man between 25 and 39 years old in good health. CDR3 sequence: CASSQPVAGELFF. CDR3 bases: TGTGCCAGCAGCCAACCGGTAGCCGGGGAGCTGTTTTTT.